This TCR beta chain stems from a study of T cell responses to AZD1222 COVID-19 vaccine. Turning to the study itself: Researchers grouped second doses given at about 4 or about 12 weeks into one pool. Findings and limits, study-wide: Clonal diversity may have been underestimated, and the donors were mostly white British, with more females than males.

Sequencing was performed with immunoSEQ multiplex PCR; in TCRdb, only in-frame clones are kept and a portion is missing. The table includes about 55,000 clones, 80% to 90% detected once. As to this clone: Its specificity is unknown.

The CDR3 is made up of 13 amino acids. Germline lookup yields CDR1 MNHNS and CDR2 SASEGT. The V end was cut by 2 bases, the J end by 10 bases, with 12 bases between. This chain uses TRBV6-1 with TRBJ2-1; a possible D gene is TRBD1 (6 bases). This TCR was recovered from an adult in good health. This specimen was peripheral blood, taken on day 0 of AZD1222 vaccination. CDR3 nucleotides: TGTGCCAGCAGTGAAAGGGGGACCCCGGAGCAGTTCTTC. The encoded protein is CASSERGTPEQFF.